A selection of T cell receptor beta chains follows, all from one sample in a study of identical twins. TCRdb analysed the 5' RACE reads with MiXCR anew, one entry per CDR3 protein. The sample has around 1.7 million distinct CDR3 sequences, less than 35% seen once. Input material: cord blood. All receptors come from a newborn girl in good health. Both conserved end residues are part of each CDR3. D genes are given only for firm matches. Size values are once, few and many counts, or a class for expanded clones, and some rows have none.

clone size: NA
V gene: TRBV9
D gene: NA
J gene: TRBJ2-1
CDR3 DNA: TGTGCCAGCAGCGTAGGACGGCACAATGAGCAGTTCTTC
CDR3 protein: CASSVGRHNEQFF

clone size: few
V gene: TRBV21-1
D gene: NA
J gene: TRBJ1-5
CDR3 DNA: TGTGCCAGCAGCAAGGTACCGGGTAAGAATAGCAATCAGCCCCAGCATTTT
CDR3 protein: CASSKVPGKNSNQPQHF

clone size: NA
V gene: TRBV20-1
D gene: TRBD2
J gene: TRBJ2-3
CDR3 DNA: TGCAGTGCTAGAGCCCCGCCGGGACTAGCGGGAGATACGCAGTATTTT
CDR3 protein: CSARAPPGLAGDTQYF

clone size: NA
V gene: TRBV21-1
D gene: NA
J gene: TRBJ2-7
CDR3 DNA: TGTGCCAGCAGCAAAGCGGGACCTACCTACGAGCAGTACTTC
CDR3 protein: CASSKAGPTYEQYF

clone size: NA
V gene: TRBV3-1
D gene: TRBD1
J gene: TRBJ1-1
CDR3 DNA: TGTGCCAGCAGCCATACCGGGACAGGGATCAGAGCTTTCTTT
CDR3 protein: CASSHTGTGIRAFF

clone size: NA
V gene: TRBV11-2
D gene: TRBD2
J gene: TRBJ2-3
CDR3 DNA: TGTGCCAGCAGCTTAGTAGCGGGGGGGGCTACAGATACGCAGTATTTT
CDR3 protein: CASSLVAGGATDTQYF

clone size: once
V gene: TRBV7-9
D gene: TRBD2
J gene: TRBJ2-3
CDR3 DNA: TGTGCCAGCAGCTTGATATTTGGCAGGACTAGATGGGAGACAGATACGCAGTATTTT
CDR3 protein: CASSLIFGRTRWETDTQYF

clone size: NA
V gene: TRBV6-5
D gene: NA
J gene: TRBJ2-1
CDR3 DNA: TGTGCCAGCAGTTACTCGGTGACCACTTACAATGAGCAGTTCTTC
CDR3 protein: CASSYSVTTYNEQFF

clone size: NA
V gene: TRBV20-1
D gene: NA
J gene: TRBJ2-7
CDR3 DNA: TGCAGTGCTAGAGACCCCAGGCAGTACTTC
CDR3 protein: CSARDPRQYF

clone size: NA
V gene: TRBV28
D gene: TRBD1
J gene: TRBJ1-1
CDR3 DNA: TGTGCCAGCAGCTCTGACAGGGGAGAGAGCACTGAAGCTTTCTTT
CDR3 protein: CASSSDRGESTEAFF

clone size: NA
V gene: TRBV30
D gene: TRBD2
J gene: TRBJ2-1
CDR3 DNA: TGTGCCTGGAGAGGACTAGCTGGGTGGGCGCAGTTCTTC
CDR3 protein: CAWRGLAGWAQFF

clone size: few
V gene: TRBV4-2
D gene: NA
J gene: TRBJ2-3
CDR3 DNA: TGTGCCAGCAGCCAAGTTACGGAGGGTAATACGCAGTATTTT
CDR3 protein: CASSQVTEGNTQYF

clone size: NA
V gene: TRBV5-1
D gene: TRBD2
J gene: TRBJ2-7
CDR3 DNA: TGCGCCAGCAGCTCTCAGCGGGGGATCTCCTACGAGCAGTACTTC
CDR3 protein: CASSSQRGISYEQYF

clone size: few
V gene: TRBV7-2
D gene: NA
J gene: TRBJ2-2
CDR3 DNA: TGTGCCAGCAGCTTAGAACACACCGGGGAGCTGTTTTTT
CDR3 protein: CASSLEHTGELFF

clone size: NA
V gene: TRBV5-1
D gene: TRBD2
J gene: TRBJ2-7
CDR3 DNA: TGCGCCAGCAGCCGCCAGCGGGAGGGCCTTTACGAGCAGTACTTC
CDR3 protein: CASSRQREGLYEQYF

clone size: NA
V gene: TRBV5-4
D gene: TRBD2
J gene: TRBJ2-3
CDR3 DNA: TGTGCCAGCAGCTCTAGCGGGGGGATGGATACGCAGTATTTT
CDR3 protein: CASSSSGGMDTQYF

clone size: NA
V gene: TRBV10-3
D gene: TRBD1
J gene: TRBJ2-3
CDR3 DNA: TGTGCCATCAGATCGCCGGACAGGGGGGGCACAGATACGCAGTATTTT
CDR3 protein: CAIRSPDRGGTDTQYF

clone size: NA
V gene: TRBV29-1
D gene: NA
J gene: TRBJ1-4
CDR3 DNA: TGCAGCGTCAACAATAATGAAAAACTGTTTTTT
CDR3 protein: CSVNNNEKLFF

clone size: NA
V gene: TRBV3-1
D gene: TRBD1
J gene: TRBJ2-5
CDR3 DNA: TGTGCCAGCAGCCAAGTCTTCAGGGGGCAAGAGACCCAGTACTTC
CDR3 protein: CASSQVFRGQETQYF

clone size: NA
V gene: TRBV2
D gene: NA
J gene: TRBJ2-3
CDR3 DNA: TGTGCCAGCGGCGGACTAGGGGGCTACACAGATACGCAGTATTTT
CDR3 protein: CASGGLGGYTDTQYF

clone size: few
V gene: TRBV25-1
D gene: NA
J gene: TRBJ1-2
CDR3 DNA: TGTGCCAGCAGGTCAGGGGATGGCTACACCTTC
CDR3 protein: CASRSGDGYTF

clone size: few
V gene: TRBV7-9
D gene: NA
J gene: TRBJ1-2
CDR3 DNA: TGTGCCAGCAGCTTATACGAAGACCTTAACTATGGCTACACCTTC
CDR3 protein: CASSLYEDLNYGYTF

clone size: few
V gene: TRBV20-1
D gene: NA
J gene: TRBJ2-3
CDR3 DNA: TGCAGTGCTGCCCGGGACAGCACAGATACGCAGTATTTT
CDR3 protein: CSAARDSTDTQYF

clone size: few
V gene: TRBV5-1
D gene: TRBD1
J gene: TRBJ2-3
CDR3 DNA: TGCGCCAGCAGCTTCCGACAGGGGAACACAGATACGCAGTATTTT
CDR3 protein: CASSFRQGNTDTQYF

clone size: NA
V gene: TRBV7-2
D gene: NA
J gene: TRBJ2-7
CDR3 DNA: TGTGCCAGCAGATCAGGGTTCTTTGTCGACGAGCAGTACTTC
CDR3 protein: CASRSGFFVDEQYF

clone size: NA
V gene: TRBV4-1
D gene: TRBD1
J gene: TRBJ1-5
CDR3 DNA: TGCGCCAGCAGCCCCGGACAGGGGGTGAGCAATCAGCCCCAGCATTTT
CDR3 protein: CASSPGQGVSNQPQHF

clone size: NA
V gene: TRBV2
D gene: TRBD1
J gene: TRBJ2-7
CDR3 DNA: TGTGCCAGCAGTGCGGACAGGCTCACCTACGAGCAGTACTTC
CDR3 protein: CASSADRLTYEQYF

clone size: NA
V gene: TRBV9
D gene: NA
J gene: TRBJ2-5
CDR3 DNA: TGTGCCAGCAGCGTAGCTATTTTAGGAGAGACCCAGTACTTC
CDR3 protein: CASSVAILGETQYF

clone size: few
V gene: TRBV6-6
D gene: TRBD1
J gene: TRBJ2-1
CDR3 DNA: TGTGCCAGCAGTTACTCGACAGGGTCTTACAATGAGCAGTTCTTC
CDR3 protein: CASSYSTGSYNEQFF

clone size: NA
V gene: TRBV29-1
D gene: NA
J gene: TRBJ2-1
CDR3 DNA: TGCAGCGTTGACTCAGGGGTGGGGTACAATGAGCAGTTCTTC
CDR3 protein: CSVDSGVGYNEQFF

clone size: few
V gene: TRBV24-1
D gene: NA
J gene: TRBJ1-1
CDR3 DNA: TGTGCCACCAGTGATTTGGCAGGGATCGGCTTGAACACTGAAGCTTTCTTT
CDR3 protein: CATSDLAGIGLNTEAFF

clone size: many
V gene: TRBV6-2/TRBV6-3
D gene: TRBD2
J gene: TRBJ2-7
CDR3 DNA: TGTGCCAGCAGTTACTCGCGGGAGTCCTACGAGCAGTACTTC
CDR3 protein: CASSYSRESYEQYF

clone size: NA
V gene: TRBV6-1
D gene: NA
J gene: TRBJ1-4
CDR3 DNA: TGTGCCAGCAGGACAACTGTAGGACGCAGGGGTTTTAATGAAAAACTGTTTTTT
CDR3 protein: CASRTTVGRRGFNEKLFF

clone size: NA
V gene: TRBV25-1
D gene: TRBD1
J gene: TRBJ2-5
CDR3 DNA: TGTGCCAGCAGTGAATCGGACAGGGCCTTCCAAGAGACCCAGTACTTC
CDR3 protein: CASSESDRAFQETQYF

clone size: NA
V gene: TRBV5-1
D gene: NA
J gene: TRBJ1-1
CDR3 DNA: TGCGCCAGCAGCTTTTTCGGCAGGGGCGTGAACACTGAAGCTTTCTTT
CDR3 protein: CASSFFGRGVNTEAFF

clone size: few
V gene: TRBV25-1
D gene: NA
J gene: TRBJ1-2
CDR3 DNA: TGTGCCAGCAGTCTTAGCGGACACCGAAACTATGGCTACACCTTC
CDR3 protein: CASSLSGHRNYGYTF

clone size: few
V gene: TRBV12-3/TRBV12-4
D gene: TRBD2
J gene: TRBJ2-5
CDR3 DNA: TGTGCCAGCAGTTTCCAAACTAGCGATCAAGAGACCCAGTACTTC
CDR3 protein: CASSFQTSDQETQYF

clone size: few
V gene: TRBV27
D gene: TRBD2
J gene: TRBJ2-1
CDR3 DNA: TGTGCCAGCAGTCCCTCCAATTTGTGGGAGGGCCAGAATGAGCAGTTCTTC
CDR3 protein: CASSPSNLWEGQNEQFF